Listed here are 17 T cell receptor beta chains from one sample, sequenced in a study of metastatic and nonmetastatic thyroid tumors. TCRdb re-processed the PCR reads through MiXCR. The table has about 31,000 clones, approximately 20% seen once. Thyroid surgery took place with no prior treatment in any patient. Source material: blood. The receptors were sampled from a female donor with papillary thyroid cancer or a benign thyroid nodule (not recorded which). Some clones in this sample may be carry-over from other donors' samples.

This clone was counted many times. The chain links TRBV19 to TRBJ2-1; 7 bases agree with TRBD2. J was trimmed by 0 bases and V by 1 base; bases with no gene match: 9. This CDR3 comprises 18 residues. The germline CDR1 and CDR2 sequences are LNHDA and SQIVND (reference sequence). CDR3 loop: CASSIGLRGGSSYNEQFF. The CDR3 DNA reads TGTGCCAGTAGTATAGGGTTGAGGGGCGGGAGCTCCTACAATGAGCAGTTCTTC.

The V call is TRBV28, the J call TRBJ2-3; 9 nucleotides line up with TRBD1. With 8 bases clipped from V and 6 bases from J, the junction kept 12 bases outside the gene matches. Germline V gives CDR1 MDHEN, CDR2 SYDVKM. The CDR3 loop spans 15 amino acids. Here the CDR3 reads CASGVQGASLDTQYF. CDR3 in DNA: TGTGCCAGCGGGGTACAGGGGGCATCTCTGGATACGCAGTATTTT.

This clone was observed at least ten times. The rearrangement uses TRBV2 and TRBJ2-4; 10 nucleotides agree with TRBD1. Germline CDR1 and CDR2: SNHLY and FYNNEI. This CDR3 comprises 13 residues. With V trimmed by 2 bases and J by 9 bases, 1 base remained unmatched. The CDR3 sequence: CASSERTGGIQYF. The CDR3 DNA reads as TGTGCCAGCAGTGAACGGACAGGGGGCATTCAGTACTTC.

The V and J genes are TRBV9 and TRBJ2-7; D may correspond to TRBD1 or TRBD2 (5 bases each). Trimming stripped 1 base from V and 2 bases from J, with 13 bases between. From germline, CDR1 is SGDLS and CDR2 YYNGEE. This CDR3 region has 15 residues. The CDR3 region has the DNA TGTGCCAGCAGCGTACAAGAGGGGCGAGCCTACGAGCAGTACTTC. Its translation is CASSVQEGRAYEQYF.

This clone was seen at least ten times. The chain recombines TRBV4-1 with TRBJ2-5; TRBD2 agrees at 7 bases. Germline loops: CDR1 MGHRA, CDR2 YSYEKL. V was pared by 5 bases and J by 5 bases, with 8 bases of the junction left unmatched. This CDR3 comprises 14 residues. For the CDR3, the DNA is TGCGCCAGCAGCACCGCTGATAGCGGGGAGACCCAGTACTTC. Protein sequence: CASSTADSGETQYF.

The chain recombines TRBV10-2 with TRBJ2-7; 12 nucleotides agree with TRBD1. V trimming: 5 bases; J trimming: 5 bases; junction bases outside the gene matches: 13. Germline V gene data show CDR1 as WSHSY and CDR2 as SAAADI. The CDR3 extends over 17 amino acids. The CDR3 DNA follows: TGCGCCAGCAGTTCCGGGACAGGGGGCGCAGTTGACCACGAGCAGTACTTC. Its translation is CASSSGTGGAVDHEQYF.

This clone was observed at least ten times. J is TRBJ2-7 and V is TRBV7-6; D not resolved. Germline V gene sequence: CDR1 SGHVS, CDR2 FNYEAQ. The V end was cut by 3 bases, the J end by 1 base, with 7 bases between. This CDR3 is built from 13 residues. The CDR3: CASSFDRSYEQYF. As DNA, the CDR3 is TGTGCCAGCAGCTTCGACCGGTCCTACGAGCAGTACTTC.

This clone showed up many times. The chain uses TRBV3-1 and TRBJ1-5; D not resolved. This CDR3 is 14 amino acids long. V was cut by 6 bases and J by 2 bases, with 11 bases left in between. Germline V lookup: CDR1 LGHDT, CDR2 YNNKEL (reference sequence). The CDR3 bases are TGTGCCAGCAGGCTCGGGGAGGGCAATCAGCCCCAGCATTTT. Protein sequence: CASRLGEGNQPQHF.

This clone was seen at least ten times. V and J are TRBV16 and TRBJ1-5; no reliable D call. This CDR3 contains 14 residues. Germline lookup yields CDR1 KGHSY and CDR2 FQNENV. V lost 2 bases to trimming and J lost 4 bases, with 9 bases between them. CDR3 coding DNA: TGTGCCAGCAGCCAAGGGTCCCCTAATCAGCCCCAGCATTTT. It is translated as CASSQGSPNQPQHF.

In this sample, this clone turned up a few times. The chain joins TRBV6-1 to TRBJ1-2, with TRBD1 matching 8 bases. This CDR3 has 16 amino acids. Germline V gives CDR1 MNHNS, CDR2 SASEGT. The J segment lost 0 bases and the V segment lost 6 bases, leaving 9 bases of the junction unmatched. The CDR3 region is CASRIPGQESNYGYTF. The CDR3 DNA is TGTGCCAGCAGGATACCGGGACAGGAATCTAACTATGGCTACACCTTC.

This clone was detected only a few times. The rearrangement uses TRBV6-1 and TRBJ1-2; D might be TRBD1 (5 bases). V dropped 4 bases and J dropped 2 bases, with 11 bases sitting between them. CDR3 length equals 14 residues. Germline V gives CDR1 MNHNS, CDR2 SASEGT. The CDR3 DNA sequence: TGTGCCAGCAGTGGACAGACAGTAAACTATGGCTACACCTTC. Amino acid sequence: CASSGQTVNYGYTF.

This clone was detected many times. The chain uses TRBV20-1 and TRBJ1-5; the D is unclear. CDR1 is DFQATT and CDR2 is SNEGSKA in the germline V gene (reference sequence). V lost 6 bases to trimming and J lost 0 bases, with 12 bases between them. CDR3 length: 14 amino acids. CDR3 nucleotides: TGCAGTGCCCGTCGAGGAAATAGCAATCAGCCCCAGCATTTT. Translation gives CSARRGNSNQPQHF.

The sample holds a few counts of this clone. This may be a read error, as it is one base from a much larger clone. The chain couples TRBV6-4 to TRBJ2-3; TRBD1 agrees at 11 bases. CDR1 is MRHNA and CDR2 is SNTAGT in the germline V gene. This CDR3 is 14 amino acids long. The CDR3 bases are TGTGCCAGCAGTGCGGGACAGGGGGTAGATGCGCAGTATTTT. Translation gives CASSAGQGVDAQYF.

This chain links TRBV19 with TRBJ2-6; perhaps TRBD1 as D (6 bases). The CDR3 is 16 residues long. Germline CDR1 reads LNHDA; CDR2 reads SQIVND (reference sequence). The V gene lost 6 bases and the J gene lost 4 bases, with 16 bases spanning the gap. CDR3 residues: CASRKTGRPGANVLTF. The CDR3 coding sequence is TGTGCCAGTAGGAAGACAGGCCGGCCAGGGGCCAACGTCCTGACTTTC.

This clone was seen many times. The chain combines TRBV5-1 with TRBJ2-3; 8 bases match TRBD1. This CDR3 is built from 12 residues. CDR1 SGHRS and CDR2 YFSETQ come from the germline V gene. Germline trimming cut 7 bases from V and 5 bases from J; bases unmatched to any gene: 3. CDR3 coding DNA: TGCGCCAGCGGGACAGGTATAGATACGCAGTATTTT. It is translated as CASGTGIDTQYF.

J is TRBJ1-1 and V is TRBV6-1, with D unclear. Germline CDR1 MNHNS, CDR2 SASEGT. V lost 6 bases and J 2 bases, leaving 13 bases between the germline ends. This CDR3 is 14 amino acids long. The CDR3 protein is CASSKTDTNTEAFF. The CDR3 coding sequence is TGTGCCAGCAGCAAAACAGATACTAACACTGAAGCTTTCTTT.

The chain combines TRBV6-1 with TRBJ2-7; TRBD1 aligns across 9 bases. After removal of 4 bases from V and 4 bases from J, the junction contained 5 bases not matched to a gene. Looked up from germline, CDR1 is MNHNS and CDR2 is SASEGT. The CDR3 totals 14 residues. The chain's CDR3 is CASSVQGAEYEQYF. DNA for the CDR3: TGTGCCAGCAGTGTACAGGGGGCCGAGTACGAGCAGTACTTC.